This TCR beta chain was identified in a study of T cells in Graves' hyperthyroidism and ophthalmopathy. This clonotype was picked up a small number of times. Its antigen remains unknown. TCR beta CDR3 region amplification was performed from RNA transcripts. The study used the HTBI primer set for a first-round RT-PCR of the TCR CDR3. TCRdb redid the calling of the multiplex PCR reads with MiXCR, one entry per CDR3 protein. The profile shows under 650,000 distinct CDR3 sequences, about 17% of them singletons. Study-wide results and limits: Separating ophthalmopathy from stable hyperthyroidism was achieved by a 13 V-J model.

Sequenced material: blood. The TCR sequence derives from a woman in her twenties or thirties with Graves' hyperthyroidism.

CDR3 amino acids: CASSFTSGYTGELFF. CDR3 nucleotides: TGTGCCAGCAGCTTTACTAGCGGATACACCGGGGAGCTGTTTTTT. V gene TRBV7-3 combines with J gene TRBJ2-2, with 8 bases fitting TRBD2. This CDR3 contains 15 residues. Per germline, CDR1 SGHTA and CDR2 FQGTGA. J was trimmed by 3 bases and V by 3 bases; bases with no gene match: 3.